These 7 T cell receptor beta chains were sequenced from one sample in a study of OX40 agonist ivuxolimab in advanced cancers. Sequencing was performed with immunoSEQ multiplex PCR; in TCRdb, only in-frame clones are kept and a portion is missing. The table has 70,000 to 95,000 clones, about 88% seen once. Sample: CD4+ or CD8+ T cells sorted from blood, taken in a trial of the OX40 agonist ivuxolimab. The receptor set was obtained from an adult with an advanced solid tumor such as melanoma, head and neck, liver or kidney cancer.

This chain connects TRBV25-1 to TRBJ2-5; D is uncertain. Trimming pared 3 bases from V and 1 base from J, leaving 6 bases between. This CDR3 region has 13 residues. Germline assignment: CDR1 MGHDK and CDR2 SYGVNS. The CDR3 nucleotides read TGTGCCAGCAGTGATCCCTCCCAAGAGACCCAGTACTTC. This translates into CASSDPSQETQYF.

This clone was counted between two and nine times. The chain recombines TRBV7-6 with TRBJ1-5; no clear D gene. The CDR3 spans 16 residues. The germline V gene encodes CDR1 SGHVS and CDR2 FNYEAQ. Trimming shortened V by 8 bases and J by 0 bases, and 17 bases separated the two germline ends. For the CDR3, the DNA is TGTGCCAGCTCCCCCGGAGGGCTTTATAGCAATCAGCCCCAGCATTTT. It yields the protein CASSPGGLYSNQPQHF.

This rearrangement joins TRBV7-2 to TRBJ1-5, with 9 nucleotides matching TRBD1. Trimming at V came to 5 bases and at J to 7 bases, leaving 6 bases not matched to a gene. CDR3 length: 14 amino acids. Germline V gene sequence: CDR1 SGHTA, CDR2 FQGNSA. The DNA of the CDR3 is TGTGCCAGCAGCCCCGACAGGGGGAAGCAGCCCCAGCATTTT. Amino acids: CASSPDRGKQPQHF.

CDR3 in amino acids: CASSPLGGGSSPLHF. In DNA, the CDR3 is TGTGCCAGCAGTCCGCTAGGGGGGGGCAGCTCACCCCTCCACTTT. V gene TRBV6-6 combines with J gene TRBJ1-6, with D possibly TRBD1 on 6 matching bases. CDR1 and CDR2 (germline): MNHNY, SVGAGI (reference sequence). V lost 5 bases and J lost 10, with 18 bases in between. CDR3 length equals 15 residues.

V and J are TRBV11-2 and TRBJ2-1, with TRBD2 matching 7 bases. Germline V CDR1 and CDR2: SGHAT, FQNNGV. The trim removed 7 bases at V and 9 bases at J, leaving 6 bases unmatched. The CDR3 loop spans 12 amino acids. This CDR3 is CASTRLASEQFF. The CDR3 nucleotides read TGTGCCAGCACACGACTAGCTTCTGAGCAGTTCTTC.

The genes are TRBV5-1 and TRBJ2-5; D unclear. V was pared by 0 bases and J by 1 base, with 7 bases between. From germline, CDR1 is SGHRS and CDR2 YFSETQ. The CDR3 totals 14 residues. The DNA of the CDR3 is TGCGCCAGCAGCTTGGTCCCAGTCCAAGAGACCCAGTACTTC. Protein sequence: CASSLVPVQETQYF.

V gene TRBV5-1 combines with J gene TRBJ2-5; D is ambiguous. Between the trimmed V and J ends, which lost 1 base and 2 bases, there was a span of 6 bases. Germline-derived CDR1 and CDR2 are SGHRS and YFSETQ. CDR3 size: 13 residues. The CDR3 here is CASSLYRQETQYF. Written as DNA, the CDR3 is TGCGCCAGCAGCTTGTACCGGCAAGAGACCCAGTACTTC.